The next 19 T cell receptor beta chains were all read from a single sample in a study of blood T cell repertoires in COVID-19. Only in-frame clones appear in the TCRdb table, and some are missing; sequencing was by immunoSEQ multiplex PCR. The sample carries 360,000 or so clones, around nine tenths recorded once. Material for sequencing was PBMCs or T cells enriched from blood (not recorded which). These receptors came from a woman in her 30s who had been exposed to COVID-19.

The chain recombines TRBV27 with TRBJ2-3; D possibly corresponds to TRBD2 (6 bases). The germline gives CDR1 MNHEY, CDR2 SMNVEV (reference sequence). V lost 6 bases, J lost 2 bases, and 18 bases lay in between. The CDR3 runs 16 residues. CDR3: CASSLRSGTYTDTQYF. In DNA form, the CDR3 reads TGTGCCAGCAGCCTAAGGTCGGGGACTTACACAGATACGCAGTATTTT.

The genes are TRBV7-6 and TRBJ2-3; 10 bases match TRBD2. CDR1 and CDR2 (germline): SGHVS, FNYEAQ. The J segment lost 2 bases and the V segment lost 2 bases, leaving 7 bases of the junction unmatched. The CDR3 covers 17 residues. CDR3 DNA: TGTGCCAGCAGCTTATTGGCGCTAGCGGGGGCCACAGATACGCAGTATTTT. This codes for CASSLLALAGATDTQYF. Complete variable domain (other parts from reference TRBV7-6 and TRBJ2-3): GAGVSQSPRYKVTKRGQDVALRCDPISGHVSLYWYRQALGQGPEFLTYFNYEAQQDKSGLPNDRFSAERPEGSISTLTIQRTEQRDSAMYRCASSLLALAGATDTQYFGPGTRLTVL.

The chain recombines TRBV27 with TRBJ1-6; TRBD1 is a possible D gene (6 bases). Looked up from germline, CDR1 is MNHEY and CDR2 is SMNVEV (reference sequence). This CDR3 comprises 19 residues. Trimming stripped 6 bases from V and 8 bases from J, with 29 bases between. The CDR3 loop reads CASSLTAPLGATLDSPLHF. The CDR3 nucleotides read TGTGCCAGCAGCCTGACGGCGCCGCTGGGGGCCACCTTGGATTCACCCCTCCACTTT.

CDR3: CSARAGAGTDTQYF. The CDR3, as DNA: TGCAGCGCCCGAGCGGGAGCGGGCACAGATACGCAGTATTTT. The chain combines TRBV29-1 with TRBJ2-3, with 8 bases fitting TRBD2. This CDR3 is 14 amino acids long. CDR1 is SQVTM, CDR2 ANQGSEA, per germline. After removal of 7 bases from V and 1 base from J, the junction contained 7 bases not matched to a gene.

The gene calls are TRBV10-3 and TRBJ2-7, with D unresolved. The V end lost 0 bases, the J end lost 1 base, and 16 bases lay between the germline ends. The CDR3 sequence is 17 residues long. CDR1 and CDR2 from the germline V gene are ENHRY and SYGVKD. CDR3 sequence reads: CAISESRLIAESYEQYF. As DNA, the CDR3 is TGTGCCATCAGTGAGTCCCGGTTGATAGCCGAGTCCTACGAGCAGTACTTC.

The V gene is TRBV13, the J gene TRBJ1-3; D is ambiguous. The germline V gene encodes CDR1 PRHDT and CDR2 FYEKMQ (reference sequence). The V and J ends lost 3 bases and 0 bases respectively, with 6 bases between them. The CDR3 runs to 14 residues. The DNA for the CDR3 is TGTGCCAGCAGCTTCCTGTTCTCTGGAAACACCATATATTTT. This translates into CASSFLFSGNTIYF.

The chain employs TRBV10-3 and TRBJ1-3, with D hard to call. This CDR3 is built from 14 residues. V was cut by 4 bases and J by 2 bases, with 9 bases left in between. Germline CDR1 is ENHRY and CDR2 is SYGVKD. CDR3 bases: TGTGCCATCAGTGCCATACTAACTGGAAACACCATATATTTT. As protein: CAISAILTGNTIYF.

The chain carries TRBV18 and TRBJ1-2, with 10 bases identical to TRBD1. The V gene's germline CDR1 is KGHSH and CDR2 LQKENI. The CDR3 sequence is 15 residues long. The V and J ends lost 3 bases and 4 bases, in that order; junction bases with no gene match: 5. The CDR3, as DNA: TGTGCCAGCTCACCCGACAGGGGGCTCGGCTATGGCTACACCTTC. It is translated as CASSPDRGLGYGYTF.

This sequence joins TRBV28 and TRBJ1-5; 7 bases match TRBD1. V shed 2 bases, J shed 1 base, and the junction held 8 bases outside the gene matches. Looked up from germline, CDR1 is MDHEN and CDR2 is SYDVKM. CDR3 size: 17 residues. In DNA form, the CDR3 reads TGTGCCAGCAGTTTAAGCCAGGGGGTGGGGAGCAATCAGCCCCAGCATTTT. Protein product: CASSLSQGVGSNQPQHF.

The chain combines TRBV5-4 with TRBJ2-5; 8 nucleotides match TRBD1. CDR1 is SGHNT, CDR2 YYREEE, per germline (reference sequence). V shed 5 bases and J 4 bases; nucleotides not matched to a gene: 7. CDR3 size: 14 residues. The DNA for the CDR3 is TGTGCCAGCAGTTCGACAGGGGTGGGAGAGACCCAGTACTTC. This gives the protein CASSSTGVGETQYF.

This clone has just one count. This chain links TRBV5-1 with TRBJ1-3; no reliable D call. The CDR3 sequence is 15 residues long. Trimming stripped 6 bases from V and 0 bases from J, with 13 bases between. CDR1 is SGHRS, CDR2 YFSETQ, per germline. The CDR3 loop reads CASTDRLSSGNTIYF. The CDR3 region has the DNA TGCGCCAGCACCGACCGACTGTCCTCTGGAAACACCATATATTTT.

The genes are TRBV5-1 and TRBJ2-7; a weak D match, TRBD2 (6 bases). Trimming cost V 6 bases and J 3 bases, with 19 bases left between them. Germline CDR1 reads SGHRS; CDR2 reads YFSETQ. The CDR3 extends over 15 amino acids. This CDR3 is CASTKVGVGGYEQYF. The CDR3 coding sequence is TGCGCCAGCACCAAGGTCGGGGTGGGGGGCTACGAGCAGTACTTC.

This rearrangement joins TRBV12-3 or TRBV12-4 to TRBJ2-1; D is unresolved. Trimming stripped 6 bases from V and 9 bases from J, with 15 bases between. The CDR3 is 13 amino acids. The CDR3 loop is CASSVRLPGEQFF. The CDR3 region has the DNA TGTGCCAGCAGCGTGAGGCTCCCGGGTGAGCAGTTCTTC.

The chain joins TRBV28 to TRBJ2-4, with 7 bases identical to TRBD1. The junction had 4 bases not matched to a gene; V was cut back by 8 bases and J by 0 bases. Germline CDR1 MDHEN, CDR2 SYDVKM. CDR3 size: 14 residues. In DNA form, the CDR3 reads TGTGCCAGCCTAAACAGGGGAGCCAAAAACATTCAGTACTTC. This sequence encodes CASLNRGAKNIQYF. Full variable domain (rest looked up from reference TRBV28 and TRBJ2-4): DVKVTQSSRYLVKRTGEKVFLECVQDMDHENMFWYRQDPGLGLRLIYFSYDVKMKEKGDIPEGYSVSREKKERFSLILESASTNQTSMYLCASLNRGAKNIQYFGAGTRLSVL.

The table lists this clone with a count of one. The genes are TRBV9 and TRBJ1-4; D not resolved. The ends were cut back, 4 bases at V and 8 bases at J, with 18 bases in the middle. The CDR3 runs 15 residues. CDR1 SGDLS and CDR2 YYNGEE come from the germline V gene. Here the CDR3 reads CASSPRALSGEKLFF. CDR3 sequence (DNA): TGTGCCAGCAGCCCCCGGGCCTTATCGGGAGAAAAACTGTTTTTT.

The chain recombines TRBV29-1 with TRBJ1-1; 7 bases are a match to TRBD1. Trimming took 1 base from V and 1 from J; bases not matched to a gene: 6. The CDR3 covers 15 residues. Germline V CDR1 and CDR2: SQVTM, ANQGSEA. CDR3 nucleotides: TGCAGCGTTGAAGGGGACAGCAGTTCGAACACTGAAGCTTTCTTT. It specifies CSVEGDSSSNTEAFF.

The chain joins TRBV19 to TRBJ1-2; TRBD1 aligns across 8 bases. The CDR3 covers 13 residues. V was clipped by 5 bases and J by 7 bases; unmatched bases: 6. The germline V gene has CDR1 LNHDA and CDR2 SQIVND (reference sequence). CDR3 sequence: CASSPTGVSGYTF. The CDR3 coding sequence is TGTGCCAGTAGTCCGACAGGGGTTTCTGGCTACACCTTC.

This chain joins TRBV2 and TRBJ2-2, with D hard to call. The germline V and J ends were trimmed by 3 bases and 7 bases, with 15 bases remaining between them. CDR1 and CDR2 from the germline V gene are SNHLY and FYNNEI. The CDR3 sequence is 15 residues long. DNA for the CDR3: TGTGCCAGCAGTGATACCCCTCTGTTACACGGGGAGCTGTTTTTT. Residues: CASSDTPLLHGELFF.

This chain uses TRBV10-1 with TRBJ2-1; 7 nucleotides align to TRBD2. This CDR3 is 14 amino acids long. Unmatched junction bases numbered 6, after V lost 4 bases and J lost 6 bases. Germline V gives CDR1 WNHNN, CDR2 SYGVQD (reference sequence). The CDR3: CASSGGGLSNEQFF. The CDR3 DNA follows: TGCGCCAGCAGTGGGGGGGGATTGAGCAATGAGCAGTTCTTC.